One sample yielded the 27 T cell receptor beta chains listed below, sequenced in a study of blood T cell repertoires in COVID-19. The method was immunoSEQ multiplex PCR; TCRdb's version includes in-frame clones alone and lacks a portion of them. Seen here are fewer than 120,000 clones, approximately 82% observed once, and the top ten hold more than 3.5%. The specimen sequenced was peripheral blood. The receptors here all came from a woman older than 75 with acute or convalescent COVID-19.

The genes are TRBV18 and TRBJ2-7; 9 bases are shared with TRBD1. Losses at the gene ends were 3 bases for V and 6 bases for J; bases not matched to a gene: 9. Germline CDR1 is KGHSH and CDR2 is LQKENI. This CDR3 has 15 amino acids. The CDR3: CASSPGQGKDGEQYF. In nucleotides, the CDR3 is TGTGCCAGCTCACCCGGACAGGGGAAGGATGGCGAGCAGTACTTC. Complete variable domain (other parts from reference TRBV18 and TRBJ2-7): NAGVMQNPRHLVRRRGQEARLRCSPMKGHSHVYWYRQLPEEGLKFMVYLQKENIIDESGMPKERFSAEFPKEGPSILRIQQVVRGDSAAYFCASSPGQGKDGEQYFGPGTRLTVT.

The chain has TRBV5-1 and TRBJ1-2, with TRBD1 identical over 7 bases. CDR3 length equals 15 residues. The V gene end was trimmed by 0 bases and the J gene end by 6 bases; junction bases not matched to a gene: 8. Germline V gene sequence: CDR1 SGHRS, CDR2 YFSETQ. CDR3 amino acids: CASSLAAGGNHGYTF. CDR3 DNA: TGCGCCAGCAGCTTGGCAGCAGGGGGTAATCATGGCTACACCTTC.

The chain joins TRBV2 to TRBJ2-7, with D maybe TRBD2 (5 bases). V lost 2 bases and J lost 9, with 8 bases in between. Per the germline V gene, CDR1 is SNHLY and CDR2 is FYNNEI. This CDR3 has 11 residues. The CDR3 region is CASSELARQYF. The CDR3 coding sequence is TGTGCCAGCAGTGAACTAGCCCGGCAGTACTTC.

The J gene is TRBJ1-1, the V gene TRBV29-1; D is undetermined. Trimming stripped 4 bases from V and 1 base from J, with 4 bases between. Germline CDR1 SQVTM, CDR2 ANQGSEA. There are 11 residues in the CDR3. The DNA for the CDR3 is TGCAGCGTTGGACAGAACACTGAAGCTTTCTTT. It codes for CSVGQNTEAFF.

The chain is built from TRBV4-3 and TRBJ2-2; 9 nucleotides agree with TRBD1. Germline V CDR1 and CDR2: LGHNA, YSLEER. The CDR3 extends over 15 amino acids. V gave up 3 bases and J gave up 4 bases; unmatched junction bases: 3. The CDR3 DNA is TGCGCCAGCAGCCACCCGACAGGGGGCACCGGGGAGCTGTTTTTT. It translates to CASSHPTGGTGELFF.

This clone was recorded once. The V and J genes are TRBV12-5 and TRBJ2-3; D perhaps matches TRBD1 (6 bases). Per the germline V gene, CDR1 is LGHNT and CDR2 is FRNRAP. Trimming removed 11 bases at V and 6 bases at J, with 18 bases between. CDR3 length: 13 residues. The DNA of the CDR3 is TGTGCTTCAGCCGCAGGGGCGTCGGATACGCAGTATTTT. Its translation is CASAAGASDTQYF.

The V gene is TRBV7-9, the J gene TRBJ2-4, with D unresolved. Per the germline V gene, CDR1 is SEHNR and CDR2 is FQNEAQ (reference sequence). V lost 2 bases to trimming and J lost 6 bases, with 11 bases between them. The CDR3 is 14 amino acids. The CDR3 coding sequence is TGTGCCAGCAGCTTATATTCTCTAAGAAACATTCAGTACTTC. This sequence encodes CASSLYSLRNIQYF.

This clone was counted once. The CDR3 nucleotides read TGTGCCAGCTCACCACTTGCGGCGGGAGCCTCTTACAATGAGCAGTTCTTC. Translation gives CASSPLAAGASYNEQFF. The chain combines TRBV18 with TRBJ2-1, with TRBD2 identical over 7 bases. V gave up 1 base and J gave up 4 bases; unmatched junction bases: 10. Germline V CDR1 and CDR2: KGHSH, LQKENI. The CDR3 loop spans 17 amino acids.

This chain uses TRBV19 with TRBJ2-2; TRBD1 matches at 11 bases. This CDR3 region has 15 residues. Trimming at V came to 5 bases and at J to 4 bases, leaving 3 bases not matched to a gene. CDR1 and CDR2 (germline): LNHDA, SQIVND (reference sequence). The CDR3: CASSVDRGPTGELFF. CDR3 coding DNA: TGTGCCAGTAGTGTGGACAGGGGGCCCACCGGGGAGCTGTTTTTT.

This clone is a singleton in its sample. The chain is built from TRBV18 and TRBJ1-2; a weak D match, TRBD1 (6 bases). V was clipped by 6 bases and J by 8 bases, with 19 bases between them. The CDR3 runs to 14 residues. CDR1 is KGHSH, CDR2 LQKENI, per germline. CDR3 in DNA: TGTGCCAGCTCTCTCGAGCGGACAGCAGAAGGCTACACCTTC. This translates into CASSLERTAEGYTF.

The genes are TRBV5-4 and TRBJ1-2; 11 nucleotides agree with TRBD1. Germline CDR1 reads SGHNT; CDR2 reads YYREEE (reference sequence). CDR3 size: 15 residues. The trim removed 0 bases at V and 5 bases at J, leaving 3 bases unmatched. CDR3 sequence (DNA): TGTGCCAGCAGCTTGGGGGGACAGGGGGTTTATGGCTACACCTTC. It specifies CASSLGGQGVYGYTF. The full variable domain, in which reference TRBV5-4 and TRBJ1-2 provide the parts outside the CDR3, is ETGVTQSPTHLIKTRGQQVTLRCSSQSGHNTVSWYQQALGQGPQFIFQYYREEENGRGNFPPRFSGLQFPNYSSELNVNALELDDSALYLCASSLGGQGVYGYTFGSGTRLTVV.

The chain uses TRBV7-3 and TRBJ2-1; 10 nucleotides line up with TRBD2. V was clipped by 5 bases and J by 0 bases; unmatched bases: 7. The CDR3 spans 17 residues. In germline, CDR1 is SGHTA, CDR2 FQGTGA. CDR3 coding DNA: TGTGCCAGCAGCAAAAGACTAGCGGGTACCTCCTACAATGAGCAGTTCTTC. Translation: CASSKRLAGTSYNEQFF.

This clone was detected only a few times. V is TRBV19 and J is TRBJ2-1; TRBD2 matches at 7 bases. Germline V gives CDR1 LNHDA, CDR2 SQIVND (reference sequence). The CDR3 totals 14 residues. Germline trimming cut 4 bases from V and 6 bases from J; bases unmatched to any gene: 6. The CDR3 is CASSTGGRGNEQFF. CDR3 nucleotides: TGTGCCAGTAGTACGGGAGGTCGGGGCAATGAGCAGTTCTTC. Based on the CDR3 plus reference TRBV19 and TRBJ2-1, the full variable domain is DGGITQSPKYLFRKEGQNVTLSCEQNLNHDAMYWYRQDPGQGLRLIYYSQIVNDFQKGDIAEGYSVSREKKESFPLTVTSAQKNPTAFYLCASSTGGRGNEQFFGPGTRLTVL.

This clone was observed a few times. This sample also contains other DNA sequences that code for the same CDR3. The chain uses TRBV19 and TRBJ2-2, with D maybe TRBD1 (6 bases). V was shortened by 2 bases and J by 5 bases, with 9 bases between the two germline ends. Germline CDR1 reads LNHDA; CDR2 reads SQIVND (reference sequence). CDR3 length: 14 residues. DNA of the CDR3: TGTGCCAGTAGTATAAAGGGGGAAACCGGGGAGCTGTTTTTT. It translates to CASSIKGETGELFF.

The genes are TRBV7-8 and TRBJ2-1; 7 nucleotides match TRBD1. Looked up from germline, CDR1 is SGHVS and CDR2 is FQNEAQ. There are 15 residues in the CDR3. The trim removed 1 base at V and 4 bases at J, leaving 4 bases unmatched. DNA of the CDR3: TGTGCCAGCAGCTTAGGAGGGGGCATGTACAATGAGCAGTTCTTC. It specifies CASSLGGGMYNEQFF.

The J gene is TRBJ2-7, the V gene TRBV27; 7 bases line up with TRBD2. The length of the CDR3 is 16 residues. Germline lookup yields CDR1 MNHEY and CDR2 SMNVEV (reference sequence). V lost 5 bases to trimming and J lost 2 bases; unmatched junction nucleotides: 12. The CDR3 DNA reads TGTGCCAGCAGTCCGGCTTGGGGGGGGTCAACCTACGAGCAGTACTTC. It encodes CASSPAWGGSTYEQYF.

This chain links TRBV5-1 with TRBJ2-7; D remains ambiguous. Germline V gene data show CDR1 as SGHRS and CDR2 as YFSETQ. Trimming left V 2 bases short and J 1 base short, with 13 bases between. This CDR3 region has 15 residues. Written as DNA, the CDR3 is TGCGCCAGCAGCTTAACGGCAGGCCCTTCCTACGAGCAGTACTTC. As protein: CASSLTAGPSYEQYF.

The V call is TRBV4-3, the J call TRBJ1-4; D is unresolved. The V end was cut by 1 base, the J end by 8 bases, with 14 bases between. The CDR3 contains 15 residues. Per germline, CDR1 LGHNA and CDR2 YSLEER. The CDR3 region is CASSQVGTRGEKLFF. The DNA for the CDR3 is TGCGCCAGCAGCCAAGTGGGCACCAGAGGGGAAAAACTGTTTTTT.

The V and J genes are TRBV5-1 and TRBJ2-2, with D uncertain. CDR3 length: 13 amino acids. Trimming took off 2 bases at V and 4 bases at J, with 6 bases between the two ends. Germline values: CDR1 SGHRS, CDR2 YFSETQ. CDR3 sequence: CASSFMATGELFF. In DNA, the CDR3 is TGCGCCAGCAGCTTCATGGCCACCGGGGAGCTGTTTTTT.

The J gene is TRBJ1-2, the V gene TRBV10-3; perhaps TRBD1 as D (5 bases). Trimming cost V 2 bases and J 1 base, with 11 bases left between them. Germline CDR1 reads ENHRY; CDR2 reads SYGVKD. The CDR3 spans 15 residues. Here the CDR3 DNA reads TGTGCCATCAGTGAGAGGCGGGACCTTAACTATGGCTACACCTTC. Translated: CAISERRDLNYGYTF.

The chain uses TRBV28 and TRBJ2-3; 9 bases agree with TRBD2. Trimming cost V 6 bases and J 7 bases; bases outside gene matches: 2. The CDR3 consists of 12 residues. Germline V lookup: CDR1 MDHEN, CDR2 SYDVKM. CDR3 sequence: CASSGTSNTQYF. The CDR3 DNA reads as TGTGCCAGCAGCGGGACTAGCAATACGCAGTATTTT.

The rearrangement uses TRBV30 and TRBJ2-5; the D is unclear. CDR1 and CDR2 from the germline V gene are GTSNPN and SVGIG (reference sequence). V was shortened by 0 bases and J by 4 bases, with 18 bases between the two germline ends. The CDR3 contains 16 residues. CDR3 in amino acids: CAWSVRGGTFAETQYF. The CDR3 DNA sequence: TGTGCCTGGAGTGTACGCGGTGGAACGTTCGCAGAGACCCAGTACTTC.

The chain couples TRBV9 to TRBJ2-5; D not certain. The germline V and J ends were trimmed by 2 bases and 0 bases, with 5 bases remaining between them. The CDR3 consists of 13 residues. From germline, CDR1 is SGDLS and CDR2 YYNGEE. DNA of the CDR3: TGTGCCAGCAGCGTTCAAAACCAAGAGACCCAGTACTTC. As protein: CASSVQNQETQYF.

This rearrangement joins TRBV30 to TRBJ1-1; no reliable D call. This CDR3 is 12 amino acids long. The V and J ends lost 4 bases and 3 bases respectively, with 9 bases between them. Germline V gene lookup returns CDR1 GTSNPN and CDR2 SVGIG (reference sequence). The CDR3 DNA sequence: TGTGCCTGGAACAGCAGATACACTGAAGCTTTCTTT. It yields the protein CAWNSRYTEAFF. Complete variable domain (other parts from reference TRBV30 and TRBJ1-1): SQTIHQWPATLVQPVGSPLSLECTVEGTSNPNLYWYRQAAGRGLQLLFYSVGIGQISSEVPQNLSASRPQDRQFILSSKKLLLSDSGFYLCAWNSRYTEAFFGQGTRLTVV.

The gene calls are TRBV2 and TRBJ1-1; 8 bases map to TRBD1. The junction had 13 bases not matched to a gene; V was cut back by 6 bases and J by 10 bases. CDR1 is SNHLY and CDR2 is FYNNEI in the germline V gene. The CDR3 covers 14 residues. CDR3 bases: TGTGCCAGCAGCAGACAGGGGCCTACCTCGGGAGCTTTCTTT. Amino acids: CASSRQGPTSGAFF. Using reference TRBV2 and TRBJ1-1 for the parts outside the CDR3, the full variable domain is EPEVTQTPSHQVTQMGQEVILRCVPISNHLYFYWYRQILGQKVEFLVSFYNNEISEKSEIFDDQFSVERPDGSNFTLKIRSTKLEDSAMYFCASSRQGPTSGAFFGQGTRLTVV.

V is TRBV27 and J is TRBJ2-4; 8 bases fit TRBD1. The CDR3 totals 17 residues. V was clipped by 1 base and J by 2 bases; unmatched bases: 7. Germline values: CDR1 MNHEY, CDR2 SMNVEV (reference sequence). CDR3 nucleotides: TGTGCCAGCAGTTTATGGGGGACAGGAAGGACCAAAAACATTCAGTACTTC. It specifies CASSLWGTGRTKNIQYF.

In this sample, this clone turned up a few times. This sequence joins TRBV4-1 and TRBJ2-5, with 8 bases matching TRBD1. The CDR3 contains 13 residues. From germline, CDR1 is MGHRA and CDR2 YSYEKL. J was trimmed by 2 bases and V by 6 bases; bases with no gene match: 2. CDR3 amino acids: CASSGQGQETQYF. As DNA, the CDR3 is TGCGCCAGCAGTGGACAGGGACAAGAGACCCAGTACTTC.